Following are 21 T cell receptor beta chains from one sample sequenced in a study of memory CD4+ T cells and cytomegalovirus serostatus. Some clones are missing from TCRdb's copy, which holds only in-frame ones; the method was immunoSEQ multiplex PCR. The sample has 40,000 to 55,000 clones, 83% seen once. Single viable CD3+CD4+CD8-CD45RO+ cells were sorted as the memory CD4+ T cells. The sample comprised memory CD4+ T cells from blood. The receptors were sampled from an adult in good health and CMV-seropositive.

This clone was observed a handful of times. The J gene is TRBJ2-7, the V gene TRBV6-1; D is undetermined. Germline CDR1 reads MNHNS; CDR2 reads SASEGT. Trimming pared 3 bases from V and 8 bases from J, leaving 11 bases between. The CDR3 covers 12 residues. The CDR3 protein is CASSEGLQQQYF. The CDR3 region has the DNA TGTGCCAGCAGTGAGGGTTTGCAGCAGCAGTACTTC.

The V and J genes are TRBV7-9 and TRBJ1-3; no definite D call. Germline loops: CDR1 SEHNR, CDR2 FQNEAQ (reference sequence). This CDR3 spans 14 amino acids. The CDR3 DNA reads as TGTGCTGGGAGGCCTACGAGCTCTGGAAACACCATATATTTT. This sequence encodes CAGRPTSSGNTIYF.

The rearrangement uses TRBV7-4 and TRBJ2-5, with 13 bases fitting TRBD2. CDR1 and CDR2 from the germline V gene are SGHVT and SQSDAQ. V shed 1 base and J 2 bases; nucleotides not matched to a gene: 7. This CDR3 is built from 18 residues. The CDR3 nucleotides read TGTGCCAGCAGCTTAGTGGGGCCGGGACTAGCGGGACAAGAGACCCAGTACTTC. Protein product: CASSLVGPGLAGQETQYF.

The CDR3 spells CASREGSLGTQYF. CDR3 coding DNA: TGTGCCAGCAGAGAGGGGAGTTTGGGGACCCAGTACTTC. The gene calls are TRBV6-1 and TRBJ2-5; either TRBD1 or TRBD2 may fit D (5 bases each). The CDR3 loop spans 13 amino acids. V lost 6 bases and J 7 bases, leaving 15 bases between the germline ends. CDR1 is MNHNS and CDR2 is SASEGT in the germline V gene.

The chain uses TRBV5-4 and TRBJ1-2; TRBD1 matches at 8 bases. The V and J ends lost 4 bases and 8 bases, in that order; junction bases with no gene match: 13. The length of the CDR3 is 15 residues. The germline CDR1 and CDR2 sequences are SGHNT and YYREEE (reference sequence). The CDR3 DNA is TGTGCCAGCAGCATTGATGCCGGGACAGGAGACGGCTACACCTTC. Protein product: CASSIDAGTGDGYTF.

The CDR3 loop is CASSMWGSNQPQHF. CDR3 bases: TGTGCCAGTAGTATGTGGGGGAGCAATCAGCCCCAGCATTTT. The genes are TRBV19 and TRBJ1-5; TRBD1 is a possible D gene (5 bases). Deletions cut 3 bases from V and 1 base from J, with 7 bases between. Germline-derived CDR1 and CDR2 are LNHDA and SQIVND (reference sequence). The CDR3 runs to 14 residues.

This rearrangement joins TRBV18 to TRBJ2-5; the D is unclear. Trimming took 6 bases from V and 0 from J, leaving 8 bases between them. The length of the CDR3 is 13 residues. Germline-derived CDR1 and CDR2 are KGHSH and LQKENI. CDR3 DNA sequence: TGTGCCAGCTCTCGGGCAAACCAAGAGACCCAGTACTTC. It specifies CASSRANQETQYF.

This clone showed up just once. The V and J genes are TRBV28 and TRBJ1-3; possible D gene TRBD1, 5 bases. This CDR3 is 16 amino acids long. Germline V gene lookup returns CDR1 MDHEN and CDR2 SYDVKM. With 6 bases removed from V and 0 bases from J, the gap between germline ends came to 15 bases. CDR3 nucleotides: TGTGCCAGCAGCAGGGCAGGTGTCAGCTCTGGAAACACCATATATTTT. Its protein is CASSRAGVSSGNTIYF.

This chain connects TRBV10-1 to TRBJ2-3; the match to TRBD2 covers 9 bases. V was clipped by 3 bases and J by 2 bases; unmatched bases: 6. This CDR3 comprises 16 residues. Per the germline V gene, CDR1 is WNHNN and CDR2 is SYGVQD (reference sequence). CDR3 protein: CASSEHGTSLTDTQYF. The CDR3, as DNA: TGCGCCAGCAGTGAACACGGGACTAGCCTCACAGATACGCAGTATTTT.

Points on this clone: The sample carries other DNA sequences with the same CDR3. This rearrangement joins TRBV25-1 to TRBJ1-1, with 7 bases aligning to TRBD1. Unmatched junction bases numbered 6, after V lost 3 bases and J lost 2 bases. Germline CDR1 MGHDK, CDR2 SYGVNS. The CDR3 runs to 15 residues. The CDR3 nucleotides are TGTGCCAGCAGTGACCTCGGGACAGCAAACACTGAAGCTTTCTTT. Residues: CASSDLGTANTEAFF.

V gene TRBV2 combines with J gene TRBJ2-7; D not certain. CDR1 and CDR2 from the germline V gene are SNHLY and FYNNEI. This CDR3 is built from 12 residues. V lost 2 bases, J lost 7 bases, and 9 bases lay in between. The CDR3 coding sequence is TGTGCCAGCAGTGAACGGGCGAGGGAGCAGTACTTC. It specifies CASSERAREQYF.

The chain joins TRBV7-2 to TRBJ2-3, with unresolved D. Trimming left V 3 bases short and J 3 bases short, with 7 bases between. The CDR3 contains 13 residues. Germline CDR1 SGHTA, CDR2 FQGNSA. The CDR3 here is CASSFGVTDTQYF. In DNA form, the CDR3 reads TGTGCCAGCAGCTTTGGCGTTACAGATACGCAGTATTTT.

The CDR3 protein is CASSIQTGNTEAFF. For the CDR3, the DNA is TGTGCCAGTAGTATTCAAACAGGAAACACTGAAGCTTTCTTT. The rearrangement joins TRBV19 to TRBJ1-1; weak D call: TRBD1 (5 bases). Deletions cut 3 bases from V and 2 bases from J, with 10 bases between. Germline values: CDR1 LNHDA, CDR2 SQIVND (reference sequence). There are 14 residues in the CDR3.

The rearrangement uses TRBV29-1 and TRBJ1-5; D is uncertain. This CDR3 spans 11 amino acids. The V gene's germline CDR1 is SQVTM and CDR2 ANQGSEA. V was clipped by 6 bases and J by 0 bases, with 3 bases between them. The CDR3 nucleotides are TGCAGCGTAGGTAGCAATCAGCCCCAGCATTTT. Translation gives CSVGSNQPQHF.

The chain couples TRBV19 to TRBJ2-1; the match to TRBD2 covers 9 bases. CDR1 and CDR2 from the germline V gene are LNHDA and SQIVND (reference sequence). This CDR3 spans 15 amino acids. The V and J ends lost 3 bases and 8 bases, in that order; junction bases with no gene match: 8. The CDR3 spells CASSIQAGGRYEQFF. CDR3 in DNA: TGTGCCAGTAGTATTCAAGCGGGAGGCCGGTATGAGCAGTTCTTC.

This chain joins TRBV19 and TRBJ1-1; D gene unclear. Per the germline V gene, CDR1 is LNHDA and CDR2 is SQIVND (reference sequence). CDR3 length: 14 residues. Trimming removed 2 bases from V and 6 bases from J, with 13 bases in between. In nucleotides, the CDR3 is TGTGCCAGTAGTATAAAGCGGCAACCCGCTGAAGCTTTCTTT. This sequence encodes CASSIKRQPAEAFF.

About this clone itself: A junction boundary mismatches the germline segment, possibly from a read error. The chain carries TRBV28 and TRBJ1-1; D gene unclear. CDR3 length: 12 residues. Per germline, CDR1 MDHEN and CDR2 SYDVKM. The CDR3 DNA sequence: TGTGCCAGCAGTTTTGGTTCGACTGCAGCTTTCTTT. This gives the protein CASSFGSTAAFF.

The DNA for the CDR3 is TGTGCCAGCAGCCCCCCCCACGGCTATGAGCAGTTCTTC. It codes for CASSPPHGYEQFF. The V and J genes are TRBV7-6 and TRBJ2-1; D call uncertain. Germline CDR1 reads SGHVS; CDR2 reads FNYEAQ. Trimming removed 5 bases from V and 8 bases from J, with 13 bases in between. The CDR3 spans 13 residues.

V usage is TRBV13 and J usage is TRBJ2-6; D gene ambiguous. CDR3 length: 17 amino acids. Germline CDR1 reads PRHDT; CDR2 reads FYEKMQ (reference sequence). V lost 7 bases and J lost 0, with 16 bases in between. The CDR3 bases are TGTGCCAGCACCAGCCGGCTCCGGAGCTCTGGGGCCAACGTCCTGACTTTC. This translates into CASTSRLRSSGANVLTF. Variable domain in full (rest from reference TRBV13 and TRBJ2-6): AAGVIQSPRHLIKEKRETATLKCYPIPRHDTVYWYQQGPGQDPQFLISFYEKMQSDKGSIPDRFSAQQFSDYHSELNMSSLELGDSALYFCASTSRLRSSGANVLTFGAGSRLTVL.

The chain recombines TRBV7-9 with TRBJ1-1; D is uncertain. Germline V gene sequence: CDR1 SEHNR, CDR2 FQNEAQ (reference sequence). Trimming cost V 2 bases and J 0 bases, with 7 bases left between them. The CDR3 is 14 residues long. CDR3 loop: CASSLLPLNTEAFF. CDR3 coding DNA: TGTGCCAGCAGCTTACTCCCGTTGAACACTGAAGCTTTCTTT.

A single count supports this clone. The chain recombines TRBV4-2 with TRBJ2-1; TRBD2 matches at 7 bases. V dropped 4 bases and J dropped 0; count of bases not matched to a gene: 9. Germline assignment: CDR1 LGHNA and CDR2 YNFKEQ. The CDR3 contains 17 residues. The CDR3 is CASSRLASGGSYNEQFF. Here the CDR3 DNA reads TGTGCCAGCAGCCGCTTAGCTAGCGGTGGCTCCTACAATGAGCAGTTCTTC.